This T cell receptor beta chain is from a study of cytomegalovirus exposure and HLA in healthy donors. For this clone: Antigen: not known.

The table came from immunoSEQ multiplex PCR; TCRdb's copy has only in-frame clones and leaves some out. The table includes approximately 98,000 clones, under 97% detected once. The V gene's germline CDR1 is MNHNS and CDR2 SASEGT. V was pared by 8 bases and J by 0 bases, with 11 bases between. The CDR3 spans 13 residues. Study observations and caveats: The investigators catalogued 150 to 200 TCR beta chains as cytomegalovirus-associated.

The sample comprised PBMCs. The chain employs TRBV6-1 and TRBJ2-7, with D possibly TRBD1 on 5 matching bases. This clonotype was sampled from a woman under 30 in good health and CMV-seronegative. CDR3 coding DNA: TGTGCCAGCCACCCCAGGGACTCCTACGAGCAGTACTTC. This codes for CASHPRDSYEQYF.